This section outlines one TCR beta chain sequence together with its context. The sample originates from a study of blood T cell repertoires in COVID-19. Study background: T cells, B-cell-depleted T cells, or PBMCs supplied cDNA or gDNA.

The germline gives CDR1 MRHNA, CDR2 SNTAGT. This CDR3 region has 14 residues. Trimming stripped 6 bases from V and 5 bases from J, with 16 bases between. Under the authors' procedure: Nucleated cell number was recorded as an estimate derived from reference gene primer amplification. Clones were sequenced by immunoSEQ multiplex PCR, and TCRdb holds only the in-frame ones, with some missing. That table gives V, J and clone size, and the DNA gave D and trimming. The repertoire holds about 440,000 clones, with 87% as singletons. The rearrangement uses TRBV6-4 and TRBJ1-2; unclear D gene. Sequences were obtained from PBMCs or T cells enriched from blood (not recorded which). The TCR comes from a woman aged 18-29 years with acute COVID-19. CDR3 sequence reads: CASSEDTGDYGYTF. The CDR3, as DNA: TGTGCCAGCAGCGAAGATACCGGGGATTATGGCTACACCTTC.